The TCR beta chain described here comes from a study of blood T cell repertoires in COVID-19. Whole-study context: The origin of the acute and convalescent COVID-19 samples was the United States, Italy and Spain. Sources were T cells, B-cell-depleted T cells, or PBMCs; the material itself was cDNA or gDNA.

This CDR3 has 11 residues. Germline CDR1 KGHDR, CDR2 SFDVKD. V was trimmed by 4 bases and J by 3 bases, leaving 3 bases between them. Regarding this clone: Other DNA sequences within the sample encode an identical CDR3.

Source study methods: From reference gene primer amplification, estimates of nucleated cell counts were derived. Method: immunoSEQ multiplex PCR; TCRdb's copy keeps in-frame clones and lacks some. V and J calls and clone size follow that table, whereas D and trimming were derived from the DNA. The repertoire consists of 470,000 or so clones, with 75% to 90% occurring once and the leading ten covering over 4%. The receptor comes from a woman under 40 with acute or convalescent COVID-19. Input material: peripheral blood. The gene calls are TRBV24-1 and TRBJ2-7; D call uncertain. This CDR3 is CATSDRYEQYF. The CDR3 DNA is TGTGCCACCAGTGACCGCTACGAGCAGTACTTC.